The subject of this entry is one T cell receptor (beta chain). These data belong to a study of blood T cell repertoires in COVID-19. Study context: Material from acute and convalescent COVID-19 was sourced from the United States, Italy and Spain.

Here immunoSEQ multiplex PCR was the method, and the copy in TCRdb shows in-frame clones only, minus some. The sample yields around 220,000 clones, roughly 88% seen once. Input material: peripheral blood. The TCR comes from a man between 18 and 35 years old with active or convalescent COVID-19.

The CDR3 spells CASSTPTGQGIPKNIQYF. The DNA for the CDR3 is TGTGCCAGTAGTACCCCAACGGGACAGGGGATACCGAAAAACATTCAGTACTTC. This chain connects TRBV19 to TRBJ2-4, with 10 bases identical to TRBD1. The CDR3 has 18 amino acids. V lost 4 bases and J lost 4; bases outside the gene matches: 13. Germline lookup yields CDR1 LNHDA and CDR2 SQIVND (reference sequence).